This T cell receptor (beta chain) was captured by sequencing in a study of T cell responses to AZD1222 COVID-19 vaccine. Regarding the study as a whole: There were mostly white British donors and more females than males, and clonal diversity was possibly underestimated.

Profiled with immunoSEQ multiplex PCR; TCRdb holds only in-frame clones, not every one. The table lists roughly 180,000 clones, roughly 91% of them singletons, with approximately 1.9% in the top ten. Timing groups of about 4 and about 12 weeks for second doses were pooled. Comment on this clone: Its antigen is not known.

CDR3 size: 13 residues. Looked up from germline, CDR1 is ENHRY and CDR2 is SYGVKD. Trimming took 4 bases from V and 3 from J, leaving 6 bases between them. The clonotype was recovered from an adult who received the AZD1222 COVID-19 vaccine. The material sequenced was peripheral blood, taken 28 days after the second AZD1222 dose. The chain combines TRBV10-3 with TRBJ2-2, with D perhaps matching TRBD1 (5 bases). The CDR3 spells CAISGRDTGELFF. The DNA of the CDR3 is TGTGCCATCAGTGGCAGGGACACCGGGGAGCTGTTTTTT.